The TCR beta chain under discussion was sequenced for a study of cytomegalovirus exposure and HLA in healthy donors. Study-level findings and limits: Later analysis found that TCR beta chains associated with HLA were more clonally expanded than other, equally common chains. TCR beta V- and J-gene trimming, according to a later analysis, was linked to a missense DCLRE1C variant.

The CDR3 covers 13 residues. Germline loops: CDR1 MNHNS, CDR2 SASEGT. The V gene lost 6 bases and the J gene lost 4 bases, with 10 bases spanning the gap. The PCR used 60 Vbeta and 13 Jbeta primers. The data were produced by immunoSEQ multiplex PCR, yet TCRdb's version contains in-frame clones alone and is incomplete. Among 75,000 to 90,000 clones listed, 70% to 80% were seen once. Concerning this clone: Its specificity is not known.

The chain carries TRBV6-1 and TRBJ1-5; D gene ambiguous. Material for sequencing was PBMCs. The TCR was taken from a human donor in good health. The CDR3: CASRENWNQPQHF. DNA for the CDR3: TGTGCCAGCAGGGAAAACTGGAATCAGCCCCAGCATTTT.